The 26 T cell receptor beta chains below come from one sample, sequenced in a study of blood T cell repertoires in COVID-19 (TCRdb year 2020). Libraries came from the immunoSEQ multiplex PCR assay. Drawn from immuneACCESS, this table holds only the in-frame rearrangements with V and J called that TCRdb kept. Clones are partly lost; checked studies trace under half to an unresolved V gene and leave the rest unexplained. This sample holds around 250,000 clones; 85% were observed only once. Roughly 5.3% of the sample comes from the top ten. The source material was peripheral blood. The receptors derive from a man in his fifties or sixties with active or convalescent COVID-19.

The chain employs TRBV7-2 and TRBJ1-3; D call uncertain. The V gene's germline CDR1 is SGHTA and CDR2 FQGNSA. The CDR3 sequence is 13 residues long. V lost 7 bases and J 0 bases, leaving 7 bases between the germline ends. CDR3 DNA sequence: TGTGCCAGCAATTTCGGCTCTGGAAACACCATATATTTT. It is translated as CASNFGSGNTIYF. The variable domain in full, completed from reference TRBV7-2 and TRBJ1-3, reads GAGVSQSPSNKVTEKGKDVELRCDPISGHTALYWYRQSLGQGLEFLIYFQGNSAPDKSGLPSDRFSAERTGGSVSTLTIQRTQQEDSAVYLCASNFGSGNTIYFGEGSWLTVV.

The chain has TRBV29-1 and TRBJ2-7, with 12 bases lining up with TRBD2. V shed 6 bases and J 7 bases; nucleotides not matched to a gene: 10. Germline lookup yields CDR1 SQVTM and CDR2 ANQGSEA. The CDR3 totals 14 residues. CDR3 coding DNA: TGCAGCGTATTGGGACTAGCGGGTTTGGGGGAGCAGTACTTC. Its translation is CSVLGLAGLGEQYF.

The rearrangement joins TRBV5-6 to TRBJ2-5; TRBD1 agrees at 7 bases. Germline V lookup: CDR1 SGHDT, CDR2 YYEEEE. With V trimmed by 6 bases and J by 3 bases, 5 bases remained unmatched. This CDR3 spans 13 amino acids. The CDR3 DNA reads TGTGCCAGCACTCTCGGGACAGAAGAGACCCAGTACTTC. Translating it yields CASTLGTEETQYF.

This clone has only a few counts. The rearrangement uses TRBV23-1 and TRBJ2-7; D is uncertain. TRBV23-1 is given ORF status, its function remaining uncertain. Trimming took 6 bases from V and 6 from J, leaving 9 bases between them. This CDR3 is built from 11 residues. The CDR3, as DNA: TGCGCCAGCAGCCGATCGAGCGAGCAGTACTTC. Translated, it gives CASSRSSEQYF.

The chain has TRBV20-1 and TRBJ2-7; maybe TRBD1 (6 bases). CDR1 and CDR2 from the germline V gene are DFQATT and SNEGSKA (reference sequence). This CDR3 has 16 amino acids. Trimming removed 3 bases from V and 2 bases from J, with 20 bases in between. CDR3 loop: CSASGTGTPLPYEQYF. CDR3 in DNA: TGCAGTGCTAGTGGAACAGGGACCCCTCTGCCCTACGAGCAGTACTTC.

The chain links TRBV28 to TRBJ2-1, with TRBD2 matching over 12 bases. V shed 5 bases, J shed 4 bases, and the junction held 6 bases outside the gene matches. The CDR3 runs to 16 residues. CDR1 and CDR2 from the germline V gene are MDHEN and SYDVKM. CDR3 coding DNA: TGTGCCAGCAGTCCACCGACTAGCGGGGGATACAATGAGCAGTTCTTC. This gives the protein CASSPPTSGGYNEQFF.

J is TRBJ2-7 and V is TRBV27, with TRBD2 as a possible D gene (6 bases). The CDR3 is 13 amino acids. V dropped 2 bases and J dropped 1 base, with 6 bases sitting between them. CDR1 and CDR2 (germline): MNHEY, SMNVEV (reference sequence). CDR3 sequence (DNA): TGTGCCAGCAGTTTAGCGGGGTCCTACGAGCAGTACTTC. It yields the protein CASSLAGSYEQYF.

The V and J genes are TRBV7-6 and TRBJ2-1, with 8 bases aligning to TRBD2. The trim removed 5 bases at V and 7 bases at J, leaving 13 bases unmatched. Looked up from germline, CDR1 is SGHVS and CDR2 is FNYEAQ. CDR3 length: 16 amino acids. The CDR3, as DNA: TGTGCCAGCAGCGCGTCTAGCGGGTTGTTTGGGAATGAGCAGTTCTTC. Its protein is CASSASSGLFGNEQFF.

The V call is TRBV30, the J call TRBJ1-2, with 8 bases that match TRBD1. Per the germline V gene, CDR1 is GTSNPN and CDR2 is SVGIG (reference sequence). The CDR3 contains 14 residues. J gave up 6 bases and V 1 base, and 7 bases lay outside the gene matches. The CDR3 bases are TGTGCCTGGAGTGATGTCAGGGGGCTCGATGGCTACACCTTC. This encodes CAWSDVRGLDGYTF.

V usage is TRBV6-5 and J usage is TRBJ1-1; no firm D call. The CDR3 is made up of 11 amino acids. With 7 bases removed from V and 5 bases from J, the gap between germline ends came to 8 bases. CDR1 is MNHEY and CDR2 is SVGAGI in the germline V gene. The CDR3: CASKPSTEAFF. CDR3 DNA sequence: TGTGCCAGCAAGCCGAGTACTGAAGCTTTCTTT.

The V and J genes are TRBV4-3 and TRBJ2-7; 10 nucleotides match TRBD2. The V and J ends lost 0 bases and 3 bases, in that order; junction bases with no gene match: 17. CDR3 size: 20 residues. Germline V lookup: CDR1 LGHNA, CDR2 YSLEER. As DNA, the CDR3 is TGCGCCAGCAGCCAAGAGTTCCGGGGGGCTAGCGGGAGAACGGTCTACGAGCAGTACTTC. This sequence encodes CASSQEFRGASGRTVYEQYF.

This rearrangement joins TRBV2 to TRBJ2-1, with D possibly TRBD2 on 6 matching bases. Germline V CDR1 and CDR2: SNHLY, FYNNEI. V lost 4 bases to trimming and J lost 9 bases, with 13 bases between them. The CDR3 is 13 amino acids. CDR3 sequence: CASSAARDFEQFF. For the CDR3, the DNA is TGTGCCAGCAGTGCCGCCCGGGACTTTGAGCAGTTCTTC.

This clone was detected once. The V call is TRBV14, the J call TRBJ1-6; D is ambiguous. Germline values: CDR1 SGHDN, CDR2 FVKESK. The CDR3 is made up of 14 amino acids. V was trimmed by 3 bases and J by 7 bases, leaving 10 bases between them. The CDR3 DNA is TGTGCCAGCAGCCAGTTACAGCTGAATTCACCCCTCCACTTT. It translates to CASSQLQLNSPLHF.

The chain links TRBV5-1 to TRBJ2-3; tentatively, D is TRBD2 (6 bases). The V gene lost 0 bases and the J gene lost 5 bases, with 10 bases spanning the gap. The germline V gene has CDR1 SGHRS and CDR2 YFSETQ. The CDR3 totals 14 residues. CDR3 residues: CASSLGVAEDTQYF. In DNA form, the CDR3 reads TGCGCCAGCAGCTTGGGAGTAGCGGAAGATACGCAGTATTTT.

This chain connects TRBV7-6 to TRBJ1-5, with unresolved D. The CDR3 covers 15 residues. Trimming removed 3 bases at V and 4 bases at J, with 13 bases between. Germline CDR1 reads SGHVS; CDR2 reads FNYEAQ. DNA for the CDR3: TGTGCCAGCAGCTTGTCGGACTTCGGGAATCAGCCCCAGCATTTT. It codes for CASSLSDFGNQPQHF.

This CDR3 is CASRTDRLYEQYF. The CDR3 DNA reads as TGTGCCAGCAGAACGGACAGGCTTTACGAGCAGTACTTC. The J gene is TRBJ2-7, the V gene TRBV28; 7 bases map to TRBD1. The CDR3 totals 13 residues. The V gene's germline CDR1 is MDHEN and CDR2 SYDVKM. J lost 4 bases, V lost 6 bases, and 6 bases had no gene match. The full variable domain, rest sourced from reference TRBV28 and TRBJ2-7, is DVKVTQSSRYLVKRTGEKVFLECVQDMDHENMFWYRQDPGLGLRLIYFSYDVKMKEKGDIPEGYSVSREKKERFSLILESASTNQTSMYLCASRTDRLYEQYFGPGTRLTVT.

This chain links TRBV28 with TRBJ1-2; the D is unclear. CDR3 length: 13 amino acids. V lost 3 bases, J lost 8 bases, and 13 bases lay in between. Per the germline V gene, CDR1 is MDHEN and CDR2 is SYDVKM. This CDR3 reads CASSFVLRGGYTF. CDR3 nucleotides: TGTGCCAGCAGTTTTGTTCTCAGAGGCGGCTACACCTTC.

The J gene is TRBJ2-5, the V gene TRBV11-3; D uncertain. V was shortened by 0 bases and J by 5 bases, with 10 bases between the two germline ends. This CDR3 has 14 residues. The germline V gene has CDR1 SGHNT and CDR2 YENEEA. The CDR3 protein is CASSLDGNYETQYF. The CDR3 bases are TGTGCCAGCAGCTTAGATGGAAACTATGAGACCCAGTACTTC.

The chain combines TRBV5-6 with TRBJ1-2; weak D call: TRBD1 (6 bases). The CDR3 is 13 amino acids. V gave up 0 bases and J gave up 8 bases, with 11 bases separating them. Looked up from germline, CDR1 is SGHDT and CDR2 is YYEEEE. The CDR3 DNA reads TGTGCCAGCAGCTTGGGGACAGAGGGGGGCTACACCTTC. It translates to CASSLGTEGGYTF.

DNA of the CDR3: TGTGCCAGCAGTGTGTCCCTTTCCTATGGCTACACCTTC. Protein: CASSVSLSYGYTF. The gene calls are TRBV2 and TRBJ1-2; D uncertain. CDR1 is SNHLY, CDR2 FYNNEI, per germline. CDR3 size: 13 residues. Trimming removed 4 bases from V and 4 bases from J, with 10 bases in between.

This sequence joins TRBV30 and TRBJ2-6; D may be TRBD1 (5 bases). CDR1 GTSNPN and CDR2 SVGIG come from the germline V gene (reference sequence). This CDR3 contains 16 residues. The V end lost 4 bases, the J end lost 0 bases, and 13 bases lay between the germline ends. Here the CDR3 reads CAWKKTGYSGANVLTF. CDR3 nucleotides: TGTGCCTGGAAGAAAACAGGATACTCTGGGGCCAACGTCCTGACTTTC.

This chain links TRBV6-2 or TRBV6-3 with TRBJ2-1; D is unresolved. V shed 5 bases and J shed 12 bases, with 11 bases lying between them. CDR3 length: 11 amino acids. The V gene's germline CDR1 is MNHEY and CDR2 SVGEGT. The CDR3 nucleotides read TGTGCCAGCAGTCAATTAGAGGTGCAGTTCTTC. Translating it yields CASSQLEVQFF.

CDR3 residues: CASSPQTGKNLGELFF. Here the CDR3 DNA reads TGTGCCAGCAGCCCCCAGACAGGGAAGAACCTCGGGGAGCTGTTTTTT. The chain carries TRBV9 and TRBJ2-2, with TRBD1 matching over 7 bases. V was pared by 4 bases and J by 7 bases, with 13 bases of the junction left unmatched. The length of the CDR3 is 16 residues. CDR1 and CDR2 (germline): SGDLS, YYNGEE. Full variable domain (outside the CDR3, taken from reference TRBV9 and TRBJ2-2): DSGVTQTPKHLITATGQRVTLRCSPRSGDLSVYWYQQSLDQGLQFLIQYYNGEERAKGNILERFSAQQFPDLHSELNLSSLELGDSALYFCASSPQTGKNLGELFFGEGSRLTVL.

V usage is TRBV2 and J usage is TRBJ1-4, with D unresolved. From germline, CDR1 is SNHLY and CDR2 FYNNEI. The ends were cut back, 6 bases at V and 7 bases at J, with 12 bases in the middle. The CDR3 is 13 residues long. CDR3 protein: CASSEEVREKLFF. The CDR3 nucleotides are TGTGCCAGCAGCGAGGAAGTCCGTGAAAAACTGTTTTTT.

The genes are TRBV7-9 and TRBJ2-3; 8 bases map to TRBD2. V was pared by 5 bases and J by 4 bases, with 8 bases of the junction left unmatched. From germline, CDR1 is SEHNR and CDR2 FQNEAQ (reference sequence). CDR3 length: 15 amino acids. CDR3 bases: TGTGCCAGCAGCCGAGGGGCGGGAGGCCCAGATACGCAGTATTTT. Its translation is CASSRGAGGPDTQYF.

This clone was found once. The rearrangement uses TRBV5-4 and TRBJ2-5; 9 bases agree with TRBD1. In germline, CDR1 is SGHNT, CDR2 YYREEE (reference sequence). The CDR3 totals 14 residues. V shed 3 bases and J 5 bases; nucleotides not matched to a gene: 5. The CDR3 region is CASSSGQGMETQYF. The CDR3 region has the DNA TGTGCCAGCAGCTCGGGACAGGGCATGGAGACCCAGTACTTC.